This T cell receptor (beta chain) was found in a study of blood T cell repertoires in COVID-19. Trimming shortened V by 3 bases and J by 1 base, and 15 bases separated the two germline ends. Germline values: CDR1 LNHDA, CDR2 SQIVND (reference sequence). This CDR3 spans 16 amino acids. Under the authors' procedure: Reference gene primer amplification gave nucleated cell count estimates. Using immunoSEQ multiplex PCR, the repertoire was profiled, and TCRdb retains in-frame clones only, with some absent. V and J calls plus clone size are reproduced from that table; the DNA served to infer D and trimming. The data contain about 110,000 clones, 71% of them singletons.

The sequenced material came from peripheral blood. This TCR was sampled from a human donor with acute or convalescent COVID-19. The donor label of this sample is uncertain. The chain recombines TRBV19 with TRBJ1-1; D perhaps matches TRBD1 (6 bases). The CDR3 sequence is CASSILQGHQNTEAFF. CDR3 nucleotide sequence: TGTGCCAGTAGTATTTTACAGGGCCACCAGAACACTGAAGCTTTCTTT.